This T cell receptor (beta chain) derives from a study of T cell clusters in autoimmune cytopenias. The CDR3 has 11 amino acids. Per the germline V gene, CDR1 is SQVTM and CDR2 is ANQGSEA. Measured by frequency, this clonotype is hyperexpanded. Its antigen is unidentified. One tube held mixed TRB-A and TRB-B primer pools for touch-down PCR. TCRdb re-called the multiplex PCR reads; every CDR3 protein appears as one record, without DNA. The listing records hundreds of distinct CDR3 sequences. Some 34,000 genome equivalents of blood DNA were amplified for TRB. Study-wide results and caveats: TRB repertoire shifts in secondary cytopenia and chronic lymphocytic leukemia mostly reflected lymphoma, not autoimmunity. Primary autoimmune cytopenia patients appeared to lack physiological T cell clusters present in healthy donors. The T cell clusters came from computational analysis alone and lack functional validation.

V and J are TRBV29-1 and TRBJ1-2. The origin of this receptor is a human donor with an autoimmune cytopenia or autoimmune hepatitis (not recorded which). The source material was peripheral blood. The CDR3 loop is CSGLILGGYTF.